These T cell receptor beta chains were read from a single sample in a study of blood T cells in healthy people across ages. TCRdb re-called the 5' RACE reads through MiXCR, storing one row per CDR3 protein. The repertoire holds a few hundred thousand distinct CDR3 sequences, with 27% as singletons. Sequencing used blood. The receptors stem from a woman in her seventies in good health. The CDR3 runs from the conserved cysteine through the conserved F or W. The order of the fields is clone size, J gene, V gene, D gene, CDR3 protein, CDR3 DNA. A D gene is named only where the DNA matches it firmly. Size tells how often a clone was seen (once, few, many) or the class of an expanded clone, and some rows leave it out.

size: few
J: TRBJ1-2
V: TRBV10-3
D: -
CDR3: CAISYEANYGYTF
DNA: TGTGCCATCTCATACGAAGCTAACTATGGCTACACCTTC

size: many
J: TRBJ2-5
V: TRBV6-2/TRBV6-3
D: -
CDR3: CASRDLLTTRETQYF
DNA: TGTGCCAGCCGGGACCTTCTGACTACTAGAGAGACCCAGTACTTC

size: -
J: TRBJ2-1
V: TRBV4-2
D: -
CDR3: CASSQDRAGEQFF
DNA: TGTGCCAGCAGCCAAGATCGGGCGGGGGAGCAGTTCTTC

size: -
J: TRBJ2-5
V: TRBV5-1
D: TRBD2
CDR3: CASSRHSGTSLETQYF
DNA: TGCGCCAGCAGCCGTCACTCCGGGACTAGTTTAGAGACCCAGTACTTC

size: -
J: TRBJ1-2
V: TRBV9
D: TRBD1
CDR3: CASSPYSGTGIGYTF
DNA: TGTGCCAGCAGCCCATACTCCGGGACAGGGATCGGCTACACCTTC

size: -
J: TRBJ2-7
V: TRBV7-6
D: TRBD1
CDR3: CASSLSTGLRYEQYF
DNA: TGTGCCAGCAGCTTATCGACAGGGCTTCGCTACGAGCAGTACTTC

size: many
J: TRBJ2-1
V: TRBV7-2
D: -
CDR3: CASSLGGRSSYNEQFF
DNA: TGTGCCAGCAGCTTAGGAGGTCGGAGCTCCTACAATGAGCAGTTCTTC

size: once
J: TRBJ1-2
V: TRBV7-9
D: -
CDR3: CASSSPDGYYGYTF
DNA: TGTGCCAGCAGCTCCCCCGACGGTTACTATGGCTACACCTTC

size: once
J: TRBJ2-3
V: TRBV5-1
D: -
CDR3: CASSLASPSSIDTQYF
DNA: TGCGCCAGCAGCTTGGCCAGTCCGTCTAGCATAGATACGCAGTATTTT

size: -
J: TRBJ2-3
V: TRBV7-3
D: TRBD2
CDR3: CASSLRSTSGGADTQYF
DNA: TGTGCCAGCAGCTTAAGATCGACTAGCGGGGGGGCGGATACGCAGTATTTT

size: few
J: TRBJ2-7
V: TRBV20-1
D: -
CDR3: CSARDFSQSSYEQYF
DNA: TGCAGTGCTAGAGATTTCTCCCAATCCTCATACGAGCAGTACTTC

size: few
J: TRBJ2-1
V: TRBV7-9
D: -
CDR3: CASTNYEDDNNEQFF
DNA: TGTGCCAGCACTAACTATGAGGACGATAACAATGAGCAGTTCTTC

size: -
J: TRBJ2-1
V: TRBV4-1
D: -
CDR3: CASSQDRRNNEQFF
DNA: TGCGCCAGCAGCCAAGATCGGAGAAACAATGAGCAGTTCTTC

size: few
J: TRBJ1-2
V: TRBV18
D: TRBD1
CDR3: CASSPRMGQGIMANYGYTF
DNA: TGTGCCAGCTCACCACGGATGGGACAGGGGATTATGGCCAATTATGGCTACACCTTC

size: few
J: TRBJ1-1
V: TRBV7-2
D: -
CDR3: CASSRVRGDTEAFF
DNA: TGTGCCAGCAGCCGAGTTCGAGGGGACACTGAAGCTTTCTTT

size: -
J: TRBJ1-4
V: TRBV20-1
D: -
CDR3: CSARRTVSNEKLFF
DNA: TGCAGTGCTAGGAGGACGGTCTCTAATGAAAAACTGTTTTTT

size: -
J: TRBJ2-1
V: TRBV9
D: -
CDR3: CASSVEGIGLGEQFF
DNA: TGTGCCAGCAGCGTAGAGGGTATAGGGCTTGGTGAGCAGTTCTTC

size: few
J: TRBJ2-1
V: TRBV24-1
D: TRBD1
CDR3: CATSDFQGDEQFF
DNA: TGTGCCACCAGTGATTTCCAGGGGGATGAGCAGTTCTTC

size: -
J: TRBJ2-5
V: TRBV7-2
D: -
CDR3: CASSTTNQETQYF
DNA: TGTGCCAGCAGCACAACTAATCAAGAGACCCAGTACTTC

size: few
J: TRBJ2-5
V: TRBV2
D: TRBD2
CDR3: CASSEEGRAAQYF
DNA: TGTGCCAGCAGTGAAGAAGGGAGGGCGGCCCAGTACTTC

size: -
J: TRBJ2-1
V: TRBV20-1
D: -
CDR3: CSARRGQINEQFF
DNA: TGCAGTGCTAGAAGGGGACAAATCAATGAGCAGTTCTTC

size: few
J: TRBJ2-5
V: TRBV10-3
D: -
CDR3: CATRPGEKETQYF
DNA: TGTGCCACCCGGCCAGGGGAAAAAGAGACCCAGTACTTC

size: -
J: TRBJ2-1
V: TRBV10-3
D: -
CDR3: CAISAYDEQFF
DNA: TGTGCCATCAGTGCCTACGATGAGCAGTTCTTC

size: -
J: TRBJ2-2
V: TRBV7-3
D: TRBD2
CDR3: CASSPSSGGLSAGELFF
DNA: TGTGCCAGCAGCCCATCTAGCGGGGGCCTGAGCGCCGGGGAGCTGTTTTTT

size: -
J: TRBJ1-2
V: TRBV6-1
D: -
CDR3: CASSEGGYNYGYTF
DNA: TGTGCCAGCAGTGAGGGAGGTTACAACTATGGCTACACCTTC

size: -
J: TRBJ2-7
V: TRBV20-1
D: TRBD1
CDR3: CSANQGATTYEQYF
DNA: TGCAGTGCTAATCAGGGGGCGACAACCTACGAGCAGTACTTC

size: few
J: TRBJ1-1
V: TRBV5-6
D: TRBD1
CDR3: CASSSLTGGGSSEAFF
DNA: TGTGCCAGCAGCTCCCTGACAGGGGGCGGGTCGAGTGAAGCTTTCTTT

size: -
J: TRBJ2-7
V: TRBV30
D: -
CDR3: CAWSASYEQYF
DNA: TGTGCCTGGAGCGCGTCTTACGAGCAGTACTTC

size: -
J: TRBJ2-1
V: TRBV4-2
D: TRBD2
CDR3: CASSQESGGPSNEQFF
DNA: TGTGCCAGCAGCCAAGAATCGGGGGGGCCCAGCAATGAGCAGTTCTTC

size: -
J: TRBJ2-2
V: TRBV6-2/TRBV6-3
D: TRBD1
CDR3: CASSKPPGTGEIGELFF
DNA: TGTGCCAGCAGTAAGCCCCCCGGGACAGGGGAGATCGGGGAGCTGTTTTTT

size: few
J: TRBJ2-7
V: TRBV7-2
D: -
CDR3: CASSLVKGGGYEQYF
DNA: TGTGCCAGCAGCTTAGTAAAGGGGGGAGGCTACGAGCAGTACTTC

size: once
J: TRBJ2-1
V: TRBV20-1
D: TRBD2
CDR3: CSARGSNGGAYNEQFF
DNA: TGCAGTGCTAGAGGCTCGAACGGGGGGGCCTACAATGAGCAGTTCTTC

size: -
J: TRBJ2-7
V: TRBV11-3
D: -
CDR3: CASSFQMDSPVGQYF
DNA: TGTGCCAGCAGCTTTCAAATGGACAGCCCCGTGGGGCAGTACTTC

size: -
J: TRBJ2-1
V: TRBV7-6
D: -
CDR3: CASSLGISLRGEQFF
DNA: TGTGCCAGCAGCTTAGGAATTAGTCTTAGGGGTGAGCAGTTCTTC

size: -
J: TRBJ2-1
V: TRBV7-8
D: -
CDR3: CASSLVERRAYNEQFF
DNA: TGTGCCAGCAGCTTAGTTGAGCGGAGAGCCTACAATGAGCAGTTCTTC

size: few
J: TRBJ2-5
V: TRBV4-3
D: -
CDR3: CASSQVSRPVGQYF
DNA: TGCGCCAGCAGCCAAGTATCTCGGCCAGTCGGGCAGTACTTC

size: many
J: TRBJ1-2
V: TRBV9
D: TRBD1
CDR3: CASSGWQGASSYTF
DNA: TGTGCCAGCAGCGGGTGGCAGGGGGCGAGTAGCTACACCTTC

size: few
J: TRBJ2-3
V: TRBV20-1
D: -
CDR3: CSPKGGASTDTQYF
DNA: TGCAGTCCTAAGGGGGGGGCGAGCACAGATACGCAGTATTTT

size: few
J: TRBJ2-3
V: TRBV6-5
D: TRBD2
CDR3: CASTVAGATDTQYF
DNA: TGTGCCAGCACCGTAGCGGGGGCCACAGATACGCAGTATTTT

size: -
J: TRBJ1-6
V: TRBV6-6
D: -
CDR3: CASEPGNSPLHF
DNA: TGTGCCAGCGAGCCGGGGAATTCACCCCTCCACTTT

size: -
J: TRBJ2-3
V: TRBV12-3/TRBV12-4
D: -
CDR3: CASSSGGDRNTQYF
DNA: TGTGCCAGCAGTTCAGGGGGGGATCGGAATACGCAGTATTTT